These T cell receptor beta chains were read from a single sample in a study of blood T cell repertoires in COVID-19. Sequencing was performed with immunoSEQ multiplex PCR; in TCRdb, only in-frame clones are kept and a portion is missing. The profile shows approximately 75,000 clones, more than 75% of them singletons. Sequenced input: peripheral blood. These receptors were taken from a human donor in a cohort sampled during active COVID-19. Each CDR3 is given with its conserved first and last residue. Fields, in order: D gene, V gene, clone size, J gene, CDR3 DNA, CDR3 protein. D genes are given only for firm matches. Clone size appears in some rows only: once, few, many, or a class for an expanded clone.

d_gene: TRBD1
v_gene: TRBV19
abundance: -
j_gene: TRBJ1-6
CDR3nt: TGTGCCAGTAGGACAGGGGTCTCCTATAATTCACCCCTCCACTTT
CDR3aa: CASRTGVSYNSPLHF

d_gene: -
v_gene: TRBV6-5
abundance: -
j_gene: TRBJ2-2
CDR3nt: TGTGCCAGCAGTTACTCCCTGAACACCGGGGAGCTGTTTTTT
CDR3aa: CASSYSLNTGELFF

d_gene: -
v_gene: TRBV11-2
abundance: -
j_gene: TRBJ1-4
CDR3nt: TGTGCCAGCAGCTTAGAGGGGGGGGTAGAGGAAAAACTGTTTTTT
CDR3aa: CASSLEGGVEEKLFF

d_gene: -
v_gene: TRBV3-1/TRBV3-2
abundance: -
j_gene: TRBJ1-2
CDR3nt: TGTGCCAGCAGTCTGGGGAGGTTTACTTATGGCTACACCTTC
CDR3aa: CASSLGRFTYGYTF

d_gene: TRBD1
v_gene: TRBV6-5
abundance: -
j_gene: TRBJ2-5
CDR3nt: TGTGCCAGCACCCTAACAGGGGATGCTCAAGAGACCCAGTACTTC
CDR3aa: CASTLTGDAQETQYF

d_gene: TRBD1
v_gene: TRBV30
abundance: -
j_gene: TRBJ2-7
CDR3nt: TGTGCCTGGGACAGGGGGAGCTCCTACGAGCAGTACTTC
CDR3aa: CAWDRGSSYEQYF

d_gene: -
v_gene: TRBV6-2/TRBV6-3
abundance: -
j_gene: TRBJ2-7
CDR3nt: TGTGCCAGCAGTAACCTACACGAGCAGTACTTC
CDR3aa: CASSNLHEQYF

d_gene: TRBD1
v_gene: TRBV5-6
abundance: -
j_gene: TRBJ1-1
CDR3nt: TGTGCCAGCAGCTGGGGACAGATAATGAACACTGAAGCTTTCTTT
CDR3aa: CASSWGQIMNTEAFF

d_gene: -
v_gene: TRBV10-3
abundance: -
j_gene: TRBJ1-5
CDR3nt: TGTGCCACACTTCCGACAGGAGGAGATCAGCCCCAGCATTTT
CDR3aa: CATLPTGGDQPQHF

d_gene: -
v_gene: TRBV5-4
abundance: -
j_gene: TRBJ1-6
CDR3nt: TGTGCCAGCAGTAGTTCGGTAAATTCACCCCTCCACTTT
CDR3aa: CASSSSVNSPLHF

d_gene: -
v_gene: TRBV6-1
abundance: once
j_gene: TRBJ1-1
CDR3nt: TGTGCCAGCAGTGAGGACAGCTACACTGAAGCTTTCTTT
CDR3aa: CASSEDSYTEAFF

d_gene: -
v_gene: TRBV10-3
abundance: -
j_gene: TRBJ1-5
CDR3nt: TGTGCCATCAGTCAGGGCGGGGAGGGTCAGCCCCAGCATTTT
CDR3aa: CAISQGGEGQPQHF

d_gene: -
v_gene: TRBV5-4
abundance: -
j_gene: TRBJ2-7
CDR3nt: TGTGCCAGCAGCAGGGACTCCTACAGCTCCTACGAGCAGTACTTC
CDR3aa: CASSRDSYSSYEQYF

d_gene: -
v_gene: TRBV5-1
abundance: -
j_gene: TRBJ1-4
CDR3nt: TGCGCCAGCAGCTTGGGGACCTCGGGACATTTAATTGAAAATGAAAAACTGTTTTTT
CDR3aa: CASSLGTSGHLIENEKLFF

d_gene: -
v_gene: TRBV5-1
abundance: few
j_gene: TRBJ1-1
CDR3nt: TGCGCCAGCAGCTTGTCCAGCACTGAAGCTTTCTTT
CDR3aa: CASSLSSTEAFF

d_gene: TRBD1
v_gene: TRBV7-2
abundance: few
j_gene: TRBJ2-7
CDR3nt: TGTGCCAGCAGCTGGGGACAGAGCTACGAGCAGTACTTC
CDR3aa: CASSWGQSYEQYF

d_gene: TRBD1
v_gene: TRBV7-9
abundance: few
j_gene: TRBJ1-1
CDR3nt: TGTGCCAGCACCTCTCGACAGGGTGATACTGAAGCTTTCTTT
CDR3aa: CASTSRQGDTEAFF

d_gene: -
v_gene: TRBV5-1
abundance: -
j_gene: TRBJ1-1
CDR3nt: TGCGCCAGCAGCTCGGGGGAGAACACTGAAGCTTTCTTT
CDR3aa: CASSSGENTEAFF

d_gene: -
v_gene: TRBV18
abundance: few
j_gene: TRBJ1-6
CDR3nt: TGTGCCAGCTCACCACGGGAAGGGCAGGGGAGAGCACCCCTCCACTTT
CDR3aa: CASSPREGQGRAPLHF

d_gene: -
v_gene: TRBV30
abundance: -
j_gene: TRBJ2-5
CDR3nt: TGTGCCTGGAGTGTACGGGGACTCCAAGAGACCCAGTACTTC
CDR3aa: CAWSVRGLQETQYF

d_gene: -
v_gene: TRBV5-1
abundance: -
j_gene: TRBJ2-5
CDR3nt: TGCGCCAGCAGCTTGGTAGTGGGGGCGGGAGAGACCCAGTACTTC
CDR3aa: CASSLVVGAGETQYF

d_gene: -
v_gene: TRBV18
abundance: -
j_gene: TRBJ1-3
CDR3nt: TGTGCCAGCTCACCAACGCTCAGCGGCCAGTCTGGAAACACCATATATTTT
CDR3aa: CASSPTLSGQSGNTIYF

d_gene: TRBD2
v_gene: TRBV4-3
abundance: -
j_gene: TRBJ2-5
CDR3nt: TGCGCCAGCAGCCGCTCCGGGACTAGCGGATCCCAAGAGACCCAGTACTTC
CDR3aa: CASSRSGTSGSQETQYF

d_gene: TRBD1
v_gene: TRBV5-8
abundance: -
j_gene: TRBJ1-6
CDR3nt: TGTGCCAGCAGCTTGGAACAGGGGGTTAATTCACCCCTCCACTTT
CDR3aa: CASSLEQGVNSPLHF

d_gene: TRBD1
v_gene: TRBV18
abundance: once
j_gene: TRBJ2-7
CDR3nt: TGTGCCAGCTCACGGGGACAGGGGAGCCCCTACGAGCAGTACTTC
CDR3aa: CASSRGQGSPYEQYF

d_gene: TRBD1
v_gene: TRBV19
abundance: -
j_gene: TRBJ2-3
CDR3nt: TGTGCCAGCTCGGACAGGGGGTTCACAGATACGCAGTATTTT
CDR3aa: CASSDRGFTDTQYF

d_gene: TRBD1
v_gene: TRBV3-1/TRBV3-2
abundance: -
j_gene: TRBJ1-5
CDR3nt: TGTGCCAGCAGCCAGGGGACAGTAAACCAGCCCCAGCATTTT
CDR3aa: CASSQGTVNQPQHF

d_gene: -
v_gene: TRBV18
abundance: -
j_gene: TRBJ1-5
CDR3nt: TGTGCCAGCTCACTTACCCGCGGGGAGAATCAGCCCCAGCATTTT
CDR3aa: CASSLTRGENQPQHF

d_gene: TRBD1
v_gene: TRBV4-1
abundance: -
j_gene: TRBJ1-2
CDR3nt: TGCGCCAGCAGCCAAGATCAGGGGGAAGGCTACACCTTC
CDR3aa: CASSQDQGEGYTF

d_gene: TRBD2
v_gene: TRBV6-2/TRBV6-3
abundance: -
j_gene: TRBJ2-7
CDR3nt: TGTGCCAGCAGTTACCCAGCGGGGGGAGGCTACGAGCAGTACTTC
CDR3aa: CASSYPAGGGYEQYF

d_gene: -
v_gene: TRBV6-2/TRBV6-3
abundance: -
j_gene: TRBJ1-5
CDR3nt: TGTGCCAGCAGTTACCGTAGGGGAGGCCAGCCCCAGCATTTT
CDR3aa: CASSYRRGGQPQHF

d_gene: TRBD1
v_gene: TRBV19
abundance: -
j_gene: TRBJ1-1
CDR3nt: TGTGCCAGTAGAATGACAGGGTTGAACACTGAAGCTTTCTTT
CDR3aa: CASRMTGLNTEAFF

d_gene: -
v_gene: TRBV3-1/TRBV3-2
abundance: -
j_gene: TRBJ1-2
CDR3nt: TGTGCCAGCAGCCACCGTCGCCGGGGAGACTATGGCTACACCTTC
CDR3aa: CASSHRRRGDYGYTF

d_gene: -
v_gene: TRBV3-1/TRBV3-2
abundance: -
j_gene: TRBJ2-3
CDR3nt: TGTGCCAGCAGCCAAGATGTGGTAGAGGTCACAGATACGCAGTATTTT
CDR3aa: CASSQDVVEVTDTQYF